This T cell receptor (beta chain) was obtained from a study of CD8 T cells in cerebrospinal fluid in Alzheimer's disease. According to its frequency, this clonotype is medium-sized. Its matching antigen is unknown. CSF cells underwent 10X single-cell V(D)J and 5' gene-expression profiling. TCRdb re-called the 10x single-cell sequencing reads; every CDR3 protein appears as one record, without DNA. Here the sample table reports about 700 distinct CDR3 sequences. Germline V gene sequence: CDR1 SGHTA, CDR2 FQGNSA. CDR3 length equals 15 residues. Findings of the study overall: Expanded clones of at least 3% were commoner in Alzheimer's patients than healthy subjects.

Sequences were obtained from cerebrospinal fluid. This clonotype originated in a human donor with Alzheimer's disease. The V call is TRBV7-2, the J call TRBJ2-2; TCRdb outputs TRBD2, but without DNA this stays unchecked. The CDR3 reads CASSPIAGESGELFF.